Following are 5 T cell receptor beta chains from one sample sequenced in a study of T cells in Graves' hyperthyroidism and ophthalmopathy. Amplification of TCR beta CDR3 regions was performed using RNA transcripts as template. During a first-round RT-PCR of the TCR CDR3, the HTBI primer set was used. TCRdb reanalysed the multiplex PCR reads using MiXCR and keeps one entry per CDR3 protein. The sample lists 700,000 to 950,000 distinct CDR3 sequences; over 35% were seen once. What was sequenced was blood. These receptors were collected from a woman in her 40s with Graves' hyperthyroidism.

This clonotype was seen ten or more times. The chain employs TRBV5-5 and TRBJ1-2; 7 bases match TRBD1. J was trimmed by 6 bases and V by 3 bases; bases with no gene match: 2. The CDR3 is 12 amino acids. Germline-derived CDR1 and CDR2 are SGHKS and YYEKEE (reference sequence). This CDR3 reads CASSYDRDGYTF. The CDR3 DNA reads as TGTGCCAGCAGCTATGACAGGGATGGCTACACCTTC.

This chain joins TRBV7-2 and TRBJ1-2; D is unresolved. CDR3 length equals 14 residues. Trimming took 5 bases from V and 8 from J, leaving 18 bases between them. The germline V gene has CDR1 SGHTA and CDR2 FQGNSA. CDR3 amino acids: CASSQVGGYGGYTF. CDR3 in DNA: TGTGCCAGCAGCCAAGTGGGAGGGTACGGCGGCTACACCTTC.

This chain joins TRBV20-1 and TRBJ2-5; tentatively, D is TRBD1 (6 bases). The CDR3 runs to 13 residues. V was clipped by 2 bases and J by 3 bases, with 10 bases between them. Per germline, CDR1 DFQATT and CDR2 SNEGSKA (reference sequence). In nucleotides, the CDR3 is TGCAGTGCTAGACGGCAGGGGAAAGAGACCCAGTACTTC. Its protein product is CSARRQGKETQYF.

V and J are TRBV5-1 and TRBJ1-1; no firm D call. Germline-derived CDR1 and CDR2 are SGHRS and YFSETQ. Deletions cut 3 bases from V and 1 base from J, with 10 bases between. The CDR3 spans 14 residues. CDR3 DNA sequence: TGCGCCAGCAGCTCCGCCATCACGAACACTGAAGCTTTCTTT. As protein: CASSSAITNTEAFF.

On this clonotype itself: Given a much more abundant clone one base away, this may be a read error. The CDR3 is CASSTGVAEAFF. The CDR3 DNA is TGTGCCAGCAGCACAGGGGTCGCTGAAGCTTTCTTT. The rearrangement joins TRBV2 to TRBJ1-1; 7 nucleotides match TRBD1. Germline V gives CDR1 SNHLY, CDR2 FYNNEI. This CDR3 has 12 residues. V lost 6 bases, J lost 6 bases, and 4 bases stayed unmatched.